The TCR beta chain under discussion was sequenced for a study of blood T cell repertoires in COVID-19. Study-wide context: COVID-19 samples collected from the United States, Italy and Spain covered acute and convalescent phases.

A remark on this clone: Other DNA variants within this sample encode the same CDR3.

Assignments of participants to cohorts depended upon their own reported clinical history. Original analysis: The authors estimated nucleated cell counts from reference gene primer amplification. Generated by immunoSEQ multiplex PCR, the TCRdb table keeps only in-frame clones and is missing some. The D gene and trimming were derived from the DNA, and the V and J assignments and clone size from that table. This table has 200,000 to 250,000 clones, roughly 87% appearing once. This CDR3 is built from 15 residues. Germline CDR1 and CDR2: SEHNR and FQNEAQ (reference sequence). The V segment lost 5 bases and the J segment 6 bases; nucleotides outside the gene matches: 9.

The TCR comes from a man under 40 in a cohort exposed to, infected with or recovered from COVID-19 (not recorded which). The chain employs TRBV7-9 and TRBJ1-4; TRBD1 agrees at 7 bases. Sequencing was performed on PBMCs or T cells enriched from blood (not recorded which). The CDR3 protein is CASSPRDRNYEKLFF. The CDR3 nucleotides read TGTGCCAGCAGCCCACGGGACAGAAACTATGAAAAACTGTTTTTT.